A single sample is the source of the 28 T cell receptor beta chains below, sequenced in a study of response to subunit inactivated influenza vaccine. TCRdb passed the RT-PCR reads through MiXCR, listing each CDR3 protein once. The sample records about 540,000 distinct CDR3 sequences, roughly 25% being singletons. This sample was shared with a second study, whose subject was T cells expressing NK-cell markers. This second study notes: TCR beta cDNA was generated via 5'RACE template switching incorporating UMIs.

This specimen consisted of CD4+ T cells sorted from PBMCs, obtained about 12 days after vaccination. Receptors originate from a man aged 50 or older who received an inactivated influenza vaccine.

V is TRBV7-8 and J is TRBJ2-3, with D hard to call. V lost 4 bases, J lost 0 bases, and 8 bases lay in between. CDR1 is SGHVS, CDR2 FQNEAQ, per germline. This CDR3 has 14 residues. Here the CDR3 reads CASSSYTSTDTQYF. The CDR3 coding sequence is TGTGCCAGCAGCTCCTACACTAGCACAGATACGCAGTATTTT.

As DNA, the CDR3 is TGTGCCAGCAGAGACCGGGAGTCATCCTACAATGAGCAGTTCTTC. It is translated as CASRDRESSYNEQFF. The V call is TRBV7-8, the J call TRBJ2-1, with TRBD2 as a possible D gene (6 bases). Germline V CDR1 and CDR2: SGHVS, FQNEAQ. CDR3 length: 15 amino acids. Trimming shortened V by 6 bases and J by 1 base, and 13 bases separated the two germline ends.

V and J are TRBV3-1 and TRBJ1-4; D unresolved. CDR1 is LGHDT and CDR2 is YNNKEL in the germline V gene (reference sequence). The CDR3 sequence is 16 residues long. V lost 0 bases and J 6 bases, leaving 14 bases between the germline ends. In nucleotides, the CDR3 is TGTGCCAGCAGCCAAGATTCGGGGATTCGGGATGAAAAACTGTTTTTT. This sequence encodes CASSQDSGIRDEKLFF. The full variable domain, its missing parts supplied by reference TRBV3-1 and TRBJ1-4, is DTAVSQTPKYLVTQMGNDKSIKCEQNLGHDTMYWYKQDSKKFLKIMFSYNNKELIINETVPNRFSPKSPDKAHLNLHINSLELGDSAVYFCASSQDSGIRDEKLFFGSGTQLSVL.

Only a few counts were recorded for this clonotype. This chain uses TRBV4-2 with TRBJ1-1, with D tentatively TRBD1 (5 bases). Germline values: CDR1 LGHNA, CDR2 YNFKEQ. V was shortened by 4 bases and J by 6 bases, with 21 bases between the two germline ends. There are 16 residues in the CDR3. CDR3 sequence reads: CASSRSLTEKGAEAFF. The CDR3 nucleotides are TGTGCCAGCAGCCGGTCCCTTACGGAAAAAGGGGCTGAAGCTTTCTTT.

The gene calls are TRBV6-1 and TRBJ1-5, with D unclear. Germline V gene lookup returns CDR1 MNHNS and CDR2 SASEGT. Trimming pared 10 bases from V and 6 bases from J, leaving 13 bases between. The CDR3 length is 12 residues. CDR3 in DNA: TGTGCCACCTCGGAGAGGGCTCAGCCCCAGCATTTT. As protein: CATSERAQPQHF.

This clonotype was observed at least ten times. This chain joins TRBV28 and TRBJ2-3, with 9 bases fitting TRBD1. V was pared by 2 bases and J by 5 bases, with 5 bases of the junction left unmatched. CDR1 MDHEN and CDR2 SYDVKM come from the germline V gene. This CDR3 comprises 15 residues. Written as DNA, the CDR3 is TGTGCCAGCAGTTTAAACACAGGGGGCGTAGATACGCAGTATTTT. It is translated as CASSLNTGGVDTQYF.

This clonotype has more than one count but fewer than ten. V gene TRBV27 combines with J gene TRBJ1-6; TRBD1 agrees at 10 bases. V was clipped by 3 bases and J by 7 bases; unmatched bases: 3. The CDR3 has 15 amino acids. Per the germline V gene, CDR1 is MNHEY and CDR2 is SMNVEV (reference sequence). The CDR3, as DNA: TGTGCCAGCAGTTTTTTGGGACAGGGGAATTCACCCCTCCACTTT. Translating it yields CASSFLGQGNSPLHF.

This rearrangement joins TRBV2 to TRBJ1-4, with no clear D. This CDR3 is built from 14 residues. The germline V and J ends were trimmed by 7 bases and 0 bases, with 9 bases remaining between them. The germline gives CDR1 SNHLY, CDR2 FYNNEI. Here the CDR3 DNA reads TGTGCCAGCAACCAACAAGCAACTAATGAAAAACTGTTTTTT. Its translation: CASNQQATNEKLFF.

CDR3 in DNA: TGCAGCGCCCGAGGGGAGGCTGGAAACACCATATATTTT. This codes for CSARGEAGNTIYF. V gene TRBV29-1 combines with J gene TRBJ1-3; a weak D match, TRBD1 (5 bases). This CDR3 region has 13 residues. The germline V and J ends were trimmed by 7 bases and 2 bases, with 12 bases remaining between them. Germline values: CDR1 SQVTM, CDR2 ANQGSEA.

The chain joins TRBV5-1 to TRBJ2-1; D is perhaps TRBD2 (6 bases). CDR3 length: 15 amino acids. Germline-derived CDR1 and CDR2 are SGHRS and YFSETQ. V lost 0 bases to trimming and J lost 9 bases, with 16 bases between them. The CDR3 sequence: CASSLEEGRISEQFF. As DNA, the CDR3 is TGCGCCAGCAGCTTGGAGGAGGGGCGGATAAGTGAGCAGTTCTTC.

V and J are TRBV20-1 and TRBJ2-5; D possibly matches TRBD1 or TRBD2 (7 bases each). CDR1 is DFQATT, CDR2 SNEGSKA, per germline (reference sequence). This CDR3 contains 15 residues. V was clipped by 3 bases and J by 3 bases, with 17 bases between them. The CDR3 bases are TGCAGTGCTAGGGGGGCAGGGGGAGGGGAAGAGACCCAGTACTTC. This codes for CSARGAGGGEETQYF.

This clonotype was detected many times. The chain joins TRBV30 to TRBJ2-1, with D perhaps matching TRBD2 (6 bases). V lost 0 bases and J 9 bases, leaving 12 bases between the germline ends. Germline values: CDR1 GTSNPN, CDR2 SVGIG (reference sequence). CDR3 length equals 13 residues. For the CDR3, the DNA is TGTGCCTGGAGTGTAAGGGGACTCAGTGAGCAGTTCTTC. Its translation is CAWSVRGLSEQFF.

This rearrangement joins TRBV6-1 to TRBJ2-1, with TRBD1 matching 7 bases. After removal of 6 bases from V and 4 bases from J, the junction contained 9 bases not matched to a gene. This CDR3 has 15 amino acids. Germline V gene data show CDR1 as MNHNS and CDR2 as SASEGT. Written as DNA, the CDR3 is TGTGCCAGCAGCACTGACAGGGAAGAATACAATGAGCAGTTCTTC. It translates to CASSTDREEYNEQFF.

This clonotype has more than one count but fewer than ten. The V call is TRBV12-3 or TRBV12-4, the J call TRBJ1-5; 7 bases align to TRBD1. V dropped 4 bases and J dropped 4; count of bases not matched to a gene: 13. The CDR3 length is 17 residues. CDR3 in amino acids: CASSSDLRTGLNQPQHF. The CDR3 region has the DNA TGTGCCAGCAGTTCTGATTTGCGGACAGGCCTGAATCAGCCCCAGCATTTT.

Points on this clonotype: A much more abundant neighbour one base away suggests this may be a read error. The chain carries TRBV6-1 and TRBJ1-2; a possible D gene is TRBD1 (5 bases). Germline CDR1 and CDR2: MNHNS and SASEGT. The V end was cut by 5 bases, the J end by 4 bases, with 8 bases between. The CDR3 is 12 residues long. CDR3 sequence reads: CASSRDVYGYTF. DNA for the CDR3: TGTGCCAGCAGTCGGGACGTCTATGGCTACACCTTC.

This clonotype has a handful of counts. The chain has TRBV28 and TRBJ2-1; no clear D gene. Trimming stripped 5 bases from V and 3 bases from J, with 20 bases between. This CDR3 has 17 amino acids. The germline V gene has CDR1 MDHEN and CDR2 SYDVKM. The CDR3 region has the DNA TGTGCCAGCAGTATTAGACTCGCTGGGGTTTTCTACAATGAGCAGTTCTTC. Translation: CASSIRLAGVFYNEQFF.

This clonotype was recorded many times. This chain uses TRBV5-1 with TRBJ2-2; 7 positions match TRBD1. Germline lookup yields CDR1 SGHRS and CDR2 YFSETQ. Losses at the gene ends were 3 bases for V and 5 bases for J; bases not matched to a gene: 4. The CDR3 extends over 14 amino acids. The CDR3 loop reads CASSSGTATGELFF. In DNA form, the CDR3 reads TGCGCCAGCAGCTCCGGGACAGCGACCGGGGAGCTGTTTTTT.

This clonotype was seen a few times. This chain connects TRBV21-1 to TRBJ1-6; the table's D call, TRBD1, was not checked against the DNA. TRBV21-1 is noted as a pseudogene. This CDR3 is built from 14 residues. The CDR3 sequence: CASKGTSVCSPLHF. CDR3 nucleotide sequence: TGTGCCAGCAAAGGGACGTCCGTATGTTCACCCCTCCACTTT.

CDR3 in DNA: TGTGCCATCAGGTTGGACAGGTTGAGCTACACCTTC. Amino acid sequence: CAIRLDRLSYTF. The gene calls are TRBV10-3 and TRBJ1-2, with TRBD1 matching 7 bases. Trimming cost V 6 bases and J 9 bases; bases outside gene matches: 7. Germline lookup yields CDR1 ENHRY and CDR2 SYGVKD. This CDR3 has 12 residues.

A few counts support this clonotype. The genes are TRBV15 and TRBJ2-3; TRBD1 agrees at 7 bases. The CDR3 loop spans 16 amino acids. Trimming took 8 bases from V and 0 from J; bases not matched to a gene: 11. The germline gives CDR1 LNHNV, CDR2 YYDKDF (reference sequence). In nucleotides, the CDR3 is TGTGCCACCTCCCAGGGGGTCCAATCTAGCACAGATACGCAGTATTTT. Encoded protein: CATSQGVQSSTDTQYF.

The CDR3 DNA is TGTGCCAGCAGCTTAGATGACAGGGGGGAGTTCTTC. Protein: CASSLDDRGEFF. This rearrangement joins TRBV7-2 to TRBJ2-1; 9 bases fit TRBD1. This CDR3 has 12 residues. J gave up 14 bases and V 1 base, and 3 bases lay outside the gene matches. Germline CDR1 SGHTA, CDR2 FQGNSA.

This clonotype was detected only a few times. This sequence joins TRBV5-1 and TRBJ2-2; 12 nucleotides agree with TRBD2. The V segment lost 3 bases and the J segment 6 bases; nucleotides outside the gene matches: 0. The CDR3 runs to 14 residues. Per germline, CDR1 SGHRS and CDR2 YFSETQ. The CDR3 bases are TGCGCCAGCAGCTCTAGCGGGAGGGCCGGGGAGCTGTTTTTT. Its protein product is CASSSSGRAGELFF.

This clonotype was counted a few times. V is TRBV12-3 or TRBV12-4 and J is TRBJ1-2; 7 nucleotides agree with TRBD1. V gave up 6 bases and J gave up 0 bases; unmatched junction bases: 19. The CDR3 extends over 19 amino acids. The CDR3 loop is CASSPESGTVPRANYGYTF. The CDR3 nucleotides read TGTGCCAGCAGCCCAGAGAGCGGGACAGTCCCTCGAGCTAACTATGGCTACACCTTC.

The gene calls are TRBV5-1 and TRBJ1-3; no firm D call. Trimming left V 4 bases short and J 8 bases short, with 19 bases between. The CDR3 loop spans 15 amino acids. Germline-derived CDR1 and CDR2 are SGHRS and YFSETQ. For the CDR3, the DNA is TGCGCCAGCAGCCCGGACGGGGTTCTGGGCGACACCATATATTTT. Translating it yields CASSPDGVLGDTIYF.

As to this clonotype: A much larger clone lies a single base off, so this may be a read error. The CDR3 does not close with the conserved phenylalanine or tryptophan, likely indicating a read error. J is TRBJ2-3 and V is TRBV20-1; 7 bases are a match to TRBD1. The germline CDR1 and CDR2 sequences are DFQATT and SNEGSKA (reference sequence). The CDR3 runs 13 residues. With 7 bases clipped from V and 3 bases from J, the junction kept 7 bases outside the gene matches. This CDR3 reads CSGARGWTDTQYY. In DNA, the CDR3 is TGCAGTGGGGCCAGGGGGTGGACAGATACGCAGTATTAT.

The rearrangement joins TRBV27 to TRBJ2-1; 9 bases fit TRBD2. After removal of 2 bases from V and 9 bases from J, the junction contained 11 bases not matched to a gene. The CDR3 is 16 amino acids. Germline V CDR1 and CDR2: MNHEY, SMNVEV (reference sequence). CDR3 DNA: TGTGCCAGCAGTTTAATGGCTAGCGGGAACCTCGGTGAGCAGTTCTTC. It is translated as CASSLMASGNLGEQFF.

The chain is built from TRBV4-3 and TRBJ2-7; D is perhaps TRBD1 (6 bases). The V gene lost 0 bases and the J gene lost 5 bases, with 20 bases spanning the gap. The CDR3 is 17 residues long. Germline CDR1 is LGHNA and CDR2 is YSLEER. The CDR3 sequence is CASSQDYRTVMGNEQYF. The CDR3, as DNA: TGCGCCAGCAGCCAAGATTACAGGACAGTTATGGGTAACGAGCAGTACTTC.

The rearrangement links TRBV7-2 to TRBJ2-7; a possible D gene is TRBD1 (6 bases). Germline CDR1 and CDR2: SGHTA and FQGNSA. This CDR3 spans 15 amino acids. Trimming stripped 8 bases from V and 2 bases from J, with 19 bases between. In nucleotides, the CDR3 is TGTGCCAGCCGGAAGCCAACACAGGGAACCTACGAGCAGTACTTC. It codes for CASRKPTQGTYEQYF.